One sample yielded the 22 T cell receptor beta chains listed below, sequenced in a study of long-term antiretroviral therapy in people with HIV. Researchers report immunoSEQ v3.0 was run at survey level. The table came from immunoSEQ multiplex PCR; TCRdb's copy has only in-frame clones and leaves some out. The repertoire holds roughly 20,000 clones, with under 90% as singletons. Material: unsorted PBMCs, obtained 1.8 years before starting antiretroviral therapy. Receptor source: a woman younger than 45 with HIV.

The chain links TRBV5-1 to TRBJ2-5; D is unresolved. The CDR3 covers 14 residues. The germline gives CDR1 SGHRS, CDR2 YFSETQ. With 0 bases removed from V and 5 bases from J, the gap between germline ends came to 11 bases. This CDR3 is CASSLATAGETQYF. In DNA form, the CDR3 reads TGCGCCAGCAGCTTGGCGACTGCCGGGGAGACCCAGTACTTC.

This sequence joins TRBV7-8 and TRBJ1-4, with TRBD1 as a possible D gene (6 bases). Germline CDR1 SGHVS, CDR2 FQNEAQ. The V end lost 3 bases, the J end lost 2 bases, and 7 bases lay between the germline ends. CDR3 length equals 14 residues. The CDR3: CASSFGQTNEKLFF. The CDR3, as DNA: TGTGCCAGCAGCTTCGGACAGACTAATGAAAAACTGTTTTTT.

The chain carries TRBV18 and TRBJ1-3; no clear D gene. Trimming took 4 bases from V and 0 from J, leaving 19 bases between them. CDR1 KGHSH and CDR2 LQKENI come from the germline V gene. CDR3 length: 18 residues. The CDR3 reads CASSLRLVDESSGNTIYF. Written as DNA, the CDR3 is TGTGCCAGCTCACTGCGATTGGTGGATGAGAGCTCTGGAAACACCATATATTTT. The variable domain in full, completed from reference TRBV18 and TRBJ1-3, reads NAGVMQNPRHLVRRRGQEARLRCSPMKGHSHVYWYRQLPEEGLKFMVYLQKENIIDESGMPKERFSAEFPKEGPSILRIQQVVRGDSAAYFCASSLRLVDESSGNTIYFGEGSWLTVV.

The V call is TRBV30, the J call TRBJ2-2; the match to TRBD2 covers 11 bases. The germline V gene encodes CDR1 GTSNPN and CDR2 SVGIG (reference sequence). CDR3 length: 14 residues. J lost 4 bases, V lost 6 bases, and 4 bases had no gene match. CDR3: CACWTSGLTGELFF. CDR3 DNA: TGTGCCTGTTGGACTAGCGGGCTCACCGGGGAGCTGTTTTTT.

V is TRBV2 and J is TRBJ2-3; D uncertain. Germline V lookup: CDR1 SNHLY, CDR2 FYNNEI. V was shortened by 7 bases and J by 6 bases, with 26 bases between the two germline ends. The CDR3 has 17 residues. This CDR3 reads CASTPSSLILSSDTQYF. The CDR3 DNA sequence: TGTGCCAGCACCCCCTCCTCTTTAATACTATCCTCGGATACGCAGTATTTT.

This clone appeared once. This chain uses TRBV7-2 with TRBJ2-3, with TRBD1 as a possible D gene (6 bases). CDR3 size: 15 residues. The germline CDR1 and CDR2 sequences are SGHTA and FQGNSA. The V gene lost 11 bases and the J gene lost 0 bases, with 18 bases spanning the gap. The CDR3 sequence: CAGASGTYSTDTQYF. The CDR3 nucleotides read TGTGCCGGAGCGTCCGGGACATATAGCACAGATACGCAGTATTTT.

This clone has a single count. CDR3 sequence (DNA): TGTGCCAGCAGTTACGGGGGGGGATCACCGAAAGAGCAGTTCTTC. Its protein is CASSYGGGSPKEQFF. The chain joins TRBV6-5 to TRBJ2-1; 7 bases are shared with TRBD2. CDR1 MNHEY and CDR2 SVGAGI come from the germline V gene. V trimming: 2 bases; J trimming: 10 bases; junction bases outside the gene matches: 11. The length of the CDR3 is 15 residues.

This rearrangement joins TRBV29-1 to TRBJ1-2, with D hard to call. The CDR3 has 12 amino acids. V was cut by 0 bases and J by 8 bases, with 10 bases left in between. The germline V gene encodes CDR1 SQVTM and CDR2 ANQGSEA. The CDR3: CSVEDELGGYTF. Here the CDR3 DNA reads TGCAGCGTTGAAGATGAATTGGGGGGCTACACCTTC.

The gene calls are TRBV5-1 and TRBJ2-3; no clear D. Germline values: CDR1 SGHRS, CDR2 YFSETQ. Trimming removed 0 bases from V and 1 base from J, with 3 bases in between. This CDR3 contains 13 residues. The CDR3 region has the DNA TGCGCCAGCAGCTTGGAGGGCACAGATACGCAGTATTTT. Its protein is CASSLEGTDTQYF.

The V call is TRBV6-5, the J call TRBJ1-2, with D maybe TRBD1 (6 bases). The CDR3 has 14 residues. CDR1 is MNHEY, CDR2 SVGAGI, per germline. Trimming removed 6 bases at V and 8 bases at J, with 19 bases between. This CDR3 is CASRPDRSEAGYTF. As DNA, the CDR3 is TGTGCCAGCAGACCTGACAGGTCGGAAGCCGGCTACACCTTC.

The CDR3 loop reads CASSLGAESFTDTQYF. The CDR3 coding sequence is TGTGCCAGCAGCTTGGGGGCAGAGTCTTTCACAGATACGCAGTATTTT. This chain links TRBV5-6 with TRBJ2-3; no reliable D call. The CDR3 consists of 16 residues. The V and J ends lost 0 bases and 2 bases respectively, with 13 bases between them. Germline V gene sequence: CDR1 SGHDT, CDR2 YYEEEE.

The gene calls are TRBV5-1 and TRBJ1-1; 11 positions match TRBD1. CDR3 length: 15 amino acids. The germline V gene has CDR1 SGHRS and CDR2 YFSETQ. Trimming removed 0 bases from V and 9 bases from J; junction bases left unmatched: 7. CDR3 sequence: CASSLGGTGGSQAFF. The CDR3 DNA reads as TGCGCCAGCAGCTTGGGCGGGACAGGGGGTTCGCAAGCTTTCTTT.

The gene calls are TRBV13 and TRBJ1-1; TRBD1 aligns across 7 bases. V gave up 5 bases and J gave up 4 bases; unmatched junction bases: 7. In germline, CDR1 is PRHDT, CDR2 FYEKMQ (reference sequence). The CDR3 is 14 residues long. The CDR3 region has the DNA TGTGCCAGCAGCCGCCTGACAGGGCGCACTGAAGCTTTCTTT. Translated: CASSRLTGRTEAFF.

V is TRBV29-1 and J is TRBJ1-1; TRBD1 agrees at 7 bases. Unmatched junction bases numbered 11, after V lost 7 bases and J lost 3 bases. This CDR3 contains 14 residues. Germline CDR1 is SQVTM and CDR2 is ANQGSEA. The CDR3 DNA follows: TGCAGCGCTGACCGACGACAGGGCTACACTGAAGCTTTCTTT. Translation: CSADRRQGYTEAFF.

The chain employs TRBV7-6 and TRBJ1-3, with TRBD1 matching 7 bases. The CDR3 runs to 19 residues. Unmatched junction bases numbered 13, after V lost 2 bases and J lost 0 bases. Germline assignment: CDR1 SGHVS and CDR2 FNYEAQ. As DNA, the CDR3 is TGTGCCAGCAGCTTACAGGGACAGCGGCAGAGGCCCTCTGGAAACACCATATATTTT. This translates into CASSLQGQRQRPSGNTIYF.

There are a few counts of this clone. The V call is TRBV10-3, the J call TRBJ1-2; D possibly corresponds to TRBD1 (6 bases). Looked up from germline, CDR1 is ENHRY and CDR2 is SYGVKD. This CDR3 spans 15 amino acids. The V and J ends lost 0 bases and 5 bases respectively, with 13 bases between them. DNA of the CDR3: TGTGCCATCAGTGAGTCTTGGGACACCTCGTATGGCTACACCTTC. Translated, it gives CAISESWDTSYGYTF.

The J gene is TRBJ1-2, the V gene TRBV6-5, with D maybe TRBD1 (5 bases). The CDR3 is made up of 16 amino acids. Trimming cost V 0 bases and J 1 base, with 12 bases left between them. Germline CDR1 reads MNHEY; CDR2 reads SVGAGI. CDR3 protein: CASSYSLLTDNYGYTF. CDR3 DNA: TGTGCCAGCAGTTACTCCCTTTTGACAGATAACTATGGCTACACCTTC.

This clone was observed a single time. This chain uses TRBV6-6 with TRBJ1-5; D is uncertain. V gave up 2 bases and J gave up 7 bases, with 12 bases separating them. This CDR3 spans 14 amino acids. Germline V gene sequence: CDR1 MNHNY, CDR2 SVGAGI (reference sequence). CDR3 protein: CASSYDTAGQPQHF. The CDR3 nucleotides are TGTGCCAGCAGTTACGACACGGCGGGACAGCCCCAGCATTTT.

The chain has TRBV2 and TRBJ1-1, with no clear D. CDR1 and CDR2 from the germline V gene are SNHLY and FYNNEI. The V and J ends lost 6 bases and 4 bases respectively, with 12 bases between them. CDR3 size: 13 residues. CDR3 sequence reads: CASRQIRGTEAFF. CDR3 sequence (DNA): TGTGCCAGCAGACAAATCCGGGGCACTGAAGCTTTCTTT.

This chain joins TRBV27 and TRBJ2-5, with 8 bases lining up with TRBD1. Germline-derived CDR1 and CDR2 are MNHEY and SMNVEV (reference sequence). J lost 6 bases, V lost 3 bases, and 6 bases had no gene match. CDR3 length equals 14 residues. This chain's CDR3 is CASSFGQGGQTQYF. CDR3 coding DNA: TGTGCCAGCAGTTTCGGACAGGGTGGACAGACCCAGTACTTC.

The J gene is TRBJ1-1, the V gene TRBV28; D unresolved. The CDR3 loop spans 14 amino acids. The V end was cut by 5 bases, the J end by 6 bases, with 16 bases between. The germline CDR1 and CDR2 sequences are MDHEN and SYDVKM. Here the CDR3 DNA reads TGTGCCAGCAGTCCCTCACAGAAGTCCCCTGAAGCTTTCTTT. Protein product: CASSPSQKSPEAFF.

The V and J genes are TRBV27 and TRBJ1-5; D is ambiguous. The CDR3 contains 13 residues. The V end lost 8 bases, the J end lost 3 bases, and 11 bases lay between the germline ends. Looked up from germline, CDR1 is MNHEY and CDR2 is SMNVEV (reference sequence). CDR3 sequence: CASGRGYNQPQHF. For the CDR3, the DNA is TGTGCCAGCGGCCGTGGGTACAATCAGCCCCAGCATTTT.